The T cell receptor beta chain described here comes from a study of cytomegalovirus exposure and HLA in healthy donors (dated by TCRdb to between 2016 and 2019). With regard to the full study: The 666 repertoires of the first cohort and the roughly 120 validation repertoires were produced on the same platform, according to a later analysis. A separate validation cohort of approximately 130 different subjects was used in addition to the 666-subject first cohort. To predict cytomegalovirus infection status, the study combined high-throughput TCR immunosequencing, statistical association of individual TCRs with disease status, and machine learning. The aim of the study was to test whether cataloging public T cell receptors could identify signatures of past pathogen exposure.

Separate from the approximately 700-subject first cohort, the validation cohort of roughly 120 subjects was the group to which the donors belonged. What the study reported, not specific to this receptor: In vitro tests confirmed that a few of the cytomegalovirus-associated TCR beta chains recognize cytomegalovirus antigens. The authors suggested that the approach could potentially be extended to other disease states and immunological phenotypes. The classifier was reported to diagnose cytomegalovirus status with high specificity and sensitivity in both the original cohort and the validation cohort. Most TCR sequences were seen in very few donors, while some public TCRs were found in many individuals. The study gave a list of more than 150 TCR beta chains associated with cytomegalovirus. A later analysis had no HLA typing for the validation cohort, so co-occurrence there was scored across all 120 or so repertoires. Of the cluster scores, 85% to 95% were above 0 in a later analysis, which found that TCRs clustered in the first cohort also tended to co-occur in the roughly 130 validation repertoires.

The receptor library was made with the immunoSEQ multiplex PCR assay. As for the authors' bioinformatics: To diagnose cytomegalovirus status from the catalog of TCR beta chain sequences, a statistical classification framework was built. The immuneACCESS repertoire file appears here via TCRdb, limited to in-frame rearrangements. These files lack a portion of the clones; in checked studies, under half of the deficit traces to unresolved V genes, and the cause of the others is not known. V and J calls and clone size follow that table, whereas D and trimming were derived from the DNA. The sample data list some 340,000 clones, and 87% of these were observed just once. In total, the top ten clones hold roughly 1.2% of the sample. In the case of this clone: Its binding antigen is unknown. The sample holds no much larger clone one base away, and base qualities are not on file.

The sequenced material came from PBMCs. The TCR comes from a woman under 40 in good health and CMV-seropositive.

The nucleotides read TGTGCCAGCAGTTTCGGGAATCTCAACACTGAAGCTTTCTTT. This translates into CASSFGNLNTEAFF. The rearrangement combines TRBV27 with TRBJ1-1, with the identity of the D gene unclear. As encoded in the germline V gene (reference sequence), CDR1 is MNHEY while CDR2 is SMNVEV. V is reduced by 3 bases and J by 2 bases, leaving a spacing of 10 bases between them. The cysteine opens and the phenylalanine closes a CDR3 of 14 amino acids. This entry keeps only the CDR3 DNA: 42 bases, framed from base 1.